This passage covers 8 T cell receptor beta chains from one sample sequenced in a study of blood T cell repertoires in COVID-19. Repertoires were generated with immunoSEQ multiplex PCR, while TCRdb's copy carries only in-frame clones and drops some. This table holds some 280,000 clones, around 90% found once. Sequenced material: peripheral blood. The receptors stem from a woman in her forties who had recovered from COVID-19.

The V call is TRBV6-6, the J call TRBJ2-3, with 7 bases identical to TRBD1. The CDR3 loop spans 13 amino acids. The germline gives CDR1 MNHNY, CDR2 SVGAGI (reference sequence). Trimming took 4 bases from V and 3 from J; bases not matched to a gene: 1. The CDR3 sequence: CASSSQGTDTQYF. The CDR3 bases are TGTGCCAGCAGTTCACAGGGGACAGATACGCAGTATTTT.

With respect to this clone: Other DNA variants within this sample encode the same CDR3. V gene TRBV3-1 (or the pseudogene TRBV3-2) combines with J gene TRBJ2-1; a possible D gene is TRBD1 (6 bases). The CDR3 totals 13 residues. Germline CDR1 reads LGHDT; CDR2 reads YNNKEL (reference sequence). With 4 bases removed from V and 4 bases from J, the gap between germline ends came to 8 bases. The chain's CDR3 is CASSLTGYNEQFF. CDR3 in DNA: TGTGCCAGCAGCCTCACAGGGTACAATGAGCAGTTCTTC.

This clone has more than one count but fewer than ten. The chain joins TRBV28 to TRBJ2-1, with D tentatively TRBD2 (5 bases). In germline, CDR1 is MDHEN, CDR2 SYDVKM. The CDR3 extends over 15 amino acids. The germline V and J ends were trimmed by 9 bases and 1 base, with 16 bases remaining between them. CDR3: CASDGLWGSYNEQFF. The CDR3 DNA reads TGTGCCAGTGACGGACTCTGGGGTTCCTACAATGAGCAGTTCTTC.

The chain has TRBV19 and TRBJ2-7, with D possibly being TRBD2 (5 bases). The germline V and J ends were trimmed by 3 bases and 5 bases, with 23 bases remaining between them. The germline CDR1 and CDR2 sequences are LNHDA and SQIVND (reference sequence). The CDR3 loop spans 17 amino acids. The CDR3 DNA follows: TGTGCCAGTAGTATCTATGGCGGGCAGCCGCTACGGAACGAGCAGTACTTC. This codes for CASSIYGGQPLRNEQYF.

This rearrangement joins TRBV24-1 to TRBJ1-2; D is unclear. Germline V lookup: CDR1 KGHDR, CDR2 SFDVKD. The CDR3 is 14 amino acids. The germline V and J ends were trimmed by 0 bases and 3 bases, with 7 bases remaining between them. The CDR3 DNA sequence: TGTGCCACCAGTGATTTGGGGCAGCACTATGGCTACACCTTC. It encodes CATSDLGQHYGYTF.

In this sample, this clone is medium-sized. The rearrangement joins TRBV27 to TRBJ1-6; possible D gene TRBD1, 5 bases. V gave up 2 bases and J gave up 7 bases, with 12 bases separating them. Germline CDR1 reads MNHEY; CDR2 reads SMNVEV (reference sequence). The CDR3 has 15 amino acids. The CDR3: CASSLRGLGNSPLHF. The CDR3 nucleotides are TGTGCCAGCAGTTTAAGGGGATTAGGGAATTCACCCCTCCACTTT.

This clone appeared a single time. This chain joins TRBV11-3 and TRBJ2-1; D is uncertain. Germline CDR1 is SGHNT and CDR2 is YENEEA. This CDR3 is built from 13 residues. V was clipped by 1 base and J by 4 bases, with 5 bases between them. The CDR3 reads CASSLGPYNEQFF. In DNA, the CDR3 is TGTGCCAGCAGCTTAGGGCCGTACAATGAGCAGTTCTTC.

This clone was observed a single time. This rearrangement joins TRBV3-1 (or the pseudogene TRBV3-2) to TRBJ2-1, with 10 bases aligning to TRBD2. From germline, CDR1 is LGHDT and CDR2 YNNKEL (reference sequence). The CDR3 length is 18 residues. The J segment lost 5 bases and the V segment lost 4 bases, leaving 14 bases of the junction unmatched. The CDR3 region is CASSPTIGFGLADNEQFF. In DNA, the CDR3 is TGTGCCAGCAGCCCTACCATAGGGTTCGGACTAGCGGACAATGAGCAGTTCTTC.